The 15 T cell receptor beta chains reported below all come from one sample, sequenced in a study of T and B cells in COVID-19 patients. Multiplex PCR with BIOMED2 TRB-A/B primer pools amplified TRB rearrangements. TCRdb fed the multiplex PCR reads into MiXCR, producing one record per CDR3 protein. The sample consists of 6,500 to 10,000 distinct CDR3 sequences, around 31% of them appearing once. TRB was amplified from approximately 250-480 ng of blood genomic DNA. The material sequenced was blood. These receptor sequences come from a human donor with active COVID-19.

In its sample, this clonotype was seen a few times. The rearrangement uses TRBV11-2 and TRBJ1-6; the D gene is possibly TRBD1 (5 bases). Germline V gene lookup returns CDR1 SGHAT and CDR2 FQNNGV. The CDR3 contains 15 residues. V was cut by 1 base and J by 5 bases, with 9 bases left in between. The CDR3 DNA follows: TGTGCCAGCAGCTTAGGCCGGGGGAATAATTCACCCCTCCACTTT. It encodes CASSLGRGNNSPLHF. The full variable domain, with the rest looked up from reference TRBV11-2 and TRBJ1-6, is EAGVAQSPRYKIIEKRQSVAFWCNPISGHATLYWYQQILGQGPKLLIQFQNNGVVDDSQLPKDRFSAERLKGVDSTLKIQPAKLEDSAVYLCASSLGRGNNSPLHFGNGTRLTVT.

Notes on this clonotype: The junction shows a germline mismatch at one end, possibly a read error. The chain couples TRBV10-3 to TRBJ1-5; the D is unclear. The CDR3 runs to 13 residues. In germline, CDR1 is ENHRY, CDR2 SYGVKD. CDR3 residues: CASSENARQPQHF. The CDR3 DNA reads TGTGCCAGCAGTGAGAACGCACGTCAGCCCCAGCATTTT.

The table lists this clonotype with a few counts. The J gene is TRBJ1-1, the V gene TRBV18, with D perhaps matching TRBD1 (5 bases). Germline V gene lookup returns CDR1 KGHSH and CDR2 LQKENI. V was cut by 3 bases and J by 1 base, with 15 bases left in between. The length of the CDR3 is 16 residues. The CDR3 sequence is CASSPRLRGKNTEAFF. DNA of the CDR3: TGTGCCAGCTCACCCCGCCTGCGGGGGAAGAACACTGAAGCTTTCTTT.

This chain links TRBV15 with TRBJ2-1; D might be TRBD1 or TRBD2, each matching 6 bases. This CDR3 comprises 15 residues. V was cut by 3 bases and J by 6 bases, with 15 bases left in between. Germline V gene lookup returns CDR1 LNHNV and CDR2 YYDKDF (reference sequence). CDR3 coding DNA: TGTGCCACCAGCAGGCCCGCTGGGGGGCGCAATGAGCAGTTCTTC. Its translation is CATSRPAGGRNEQFF.

This clonotype has more than one count but fewer than ten. This rearrangement joins TRBV27 to TRBJ1-5; the D gene is possibly TRBD1 (5 bases). The CDR3 is 14 residues long. Per germline, CDR1 MNHEY and CDR2 SMNVEV (reference sequence). V was trimmed by 1 base and J by 1 base, leaving 5 bases between them. The CDR3 nucleotides read TGTGCCAGCAGTTTATGGGGGAGCAATCAGCCCCAGCATTTT. Encoded protein: CASSLWGSNQPQHF.

The table lists this clonotype with a few counts. The CDR3 protein is CASSEAGSLAYEQYF. CDR3 nucleotides: TGTGCCAGCAGTGAAGCGGGCAGCTTAGCCTACGAGCAGTACTTC. The genes are TRBV6-5 and TRBJ2-7; D might be TRBD2 (6 bases). The germline V gene encodes CDR1 MNHEY and CDR2 SVGAGI. Trimming removed 5 bases at V and 2 bases at J, with 16 bases between. The CDR3 spans 15 residues.

This clonotype has only a few counts. The chain couples TRBV18 to TRBJ1-1; D remains ambiguous. The germline V gene encodes CDR1 KGHSH and CDR2 LQKENI. The V end was cut by 3 bases, the J end by 3 bases, with 8 bases between. The length of the CDR3 is 13 residues. CDR3 residues: CASSPNMDTEAFF. The CDR3 nucleotides read TGTGCCAGCTCACCGAACATGGACACTGAAGCTTTCTTT. Full variable domain (rest looked up from reference TRBV18 and TRBJ1-1): NAGVMQNPRHLVRRRGQEARLRCSPMKGHSHVYWYRQLPEEGLKFMVYLQKENIIDESGMPKERFSAEFPKEGPSILRIQQVVRGDSAAYFCASSPNMDTEAFFGQGTRLTVV.

This CDR3 is CASSSRARDTQYF. The CDR3 DNA reads TGTGCCAGCAGCTCCCGGGCTCGGGATACGCAGTATTTT. The chain links TRBV7-3 to TRBJ2-3, with D unresolved. The CDR3 has 13 amino acids. Per germline, CDR1 SGHTA and CDR2 FQGTGA. Trimming took off 4 bases at V and 6 bases at J, with 11 bases between the two ends. Drawing the rest from reference TRBV7-3 and TRBJ2-3, the complete variable domain is GAGVSQTPSNKVTEKGKYVELRCDPISGHTALYWYRQSLGQGPEFLIYFQGTGAADDSGLPNDRFFAVRPEGSVSTLKIQRTERGDSAVYLCASSSRARDTQYFGPGTRLTVL.

In this sample, this clonotype turned up a few times. The J gene is TRBJ1-6, the V gene TRBV12-3 or TRBV12-4, with TRBD1 as a possible D gene (5 bases). The V end was cut by 3 bases, the J end by 14 bases, with 11 bases between. The CDR3 sequence is 12 residues long. The CDR3 region has the DNA TGTGCCAGCAGTTTTGGAGTGGGGGCCCTCCACTTT. It yields the protein CASSFGVGALHF.

The CDR3 sequence is CASNNGGTGELFF. CDR3 nucleotide sequence: TGTGCCAGCAACAACGGGGGGACCGGGGAGCTGTTTTTT. This rearrangement joins TRBV7-9 to TRBJ2-2; the match to TRBD2 covers 7 bases. The CDR3 is 13 amino acids. Trimming removed 7 bases from V and 5 bases from J; junction bases left unmatched: 4. Germline values: CDR1 SEHNR, CDR2 FQNEAQ (reference sequence).

This clonotype is medium-sized in the sample. The V call is TRBV5-4, the J call TRBJ2-3; 8 nucleotides agree with TRBD2. Per germline, CDR1 SGHNT and CDR2 YYREEE (reference sequence). The CDR3 length is 16 residues. The junction had 12 bases not matched to a gene; V was cut back by 3 bases and J by 6 bases. The CDR3 region is CASSSYSGVTSDTQYF. The CDR3 DNA follows: TGTGCCAGCAGCTCCTATAGCGGGGTGACATCCGATACGCAGTATTTT.

This clonotype was seen a single time. The junction departs from germline at one end; a sequencing error may be responsible. This chain connects TRBV2 to TRBJ1-2; 12 nucleotides line up with TRBD1. CDR3 size: 14 residues. Germline V gene data show CDR1 as SNHLY and CDR2 as FYNNEI. The CDR3 region is CASREGTGGWGYTF. The CDR3 DNA follows: TGTGCCAGCAGGGAAGGGACAGGGGGCTGGGGCTACACCTTC.

A few counts support this clonotype. The rearrangement uses TRBV6-6 and TRBJ2-1; TRBD2 matches 11 bases. Germline V gene data show CDR1 as MNHNY and CDR2 as SVGAGI (reference sequence). CDR3 length equals 16 residues. V lost 6 bases, J lost 5 bases, and 9 bases stayed unmatched. The CDR3 region has the DNA TGTGCCAGCAGCTCACTCACTAGCGGGGGTAACAATGAGCAGTTCTTC. This codes for CASSSLTSGGNNEQFF.

J is TRBJ2-3 and V is TRBV13, with 10 bases lining up with TRBD2. Germline V CDR1 and CDR2: PRHDT, FYEKMQ (reference sequence). There are 16 residues in the CDR3. Germline trimming cut 4 bases from V and 8 bases from J; bases unmatched to any gene: 12. CDR3 nucleotide sequence: TGTGCCAGCAGCTCCTGGGAGCTGAGCGGGGGGGCTACGCAGTATTTT. Translation gives CASSSWELSGGATQYF.

The chain carries TRBV6-2 or TRBV6-3 and TRBJ2-1, with D possibly matching TRBD1 (5 bases). The CDR3 is made up of 15 amino acids. The germline V gene has CDR1 MNHEY and CDR2 SVGEGT. Trimming removed 0 bases at V and 6 bases at J, with 12 bases between. CDR3 DNA sequence: TGTGCCAGCAGTTACTCGACAGAGTTCGGCAATGAGCAGTTCTTC. Its translation is CASSYSTEFGNEQFF.